Following are 27 T cell receptor beta chains from one sample sequenced in a study of T cell responses to AZD1222 COVID-19 vaccine. Measured with immunoSEQ multiplex PCR; TCRdb has only the in-frame clones, and not every one. The sample comprises roughly 100,000 clones, 90% to 95% of which are singletons, and around 45% rests with the top ten. The sequencing here drew on peripheral blood, taken on day 0 of AZD1222 vaccination. Receptor source: an adult in good health.

V is TRBV28 and J is TRBJ1-3; tentatively, D is TRBD1 (5 bases). CDR1 and CDR2 (germline): MDHEN, SYDVKM. Deletions cut 2 bases from V and 7 bases from J, with 15 bases between. There are 15 residues in the CDR3. The CDR3 loop reads CASSLIGAPGNTIYF. Written as DNA, the CDR3 is TGTGCCAGCAGTTTAATCGGGGCCCCAGGGAACACCATATATTTT.

This sequence joins TRBV5-1 and TRBJ1-6; D not certain. CDR3 size: 13 residues. The germline CDR1 and CDR2 sequences are SGHRS and YFSETQ. Trimming took off 0 bases at V and 6 bases at J, with 4 bases between the two ends. The CDR3 is CASSLDPNSPLHF. CDR3 DNA sequence: TGCGCCAGCAGCTTGGACCCTAATTCACCCCTCCACTTT.

This sequence joins TRBV27 and TRBJ2-1; TRBD1 matches at 8 bases. V trimming: 6 bases; J trimming: 2 bases; junction bases outside the gene matches: 6. The CDR3 contains 15 residues. Germline V gene lookup returns CDR1 MNHEY and CDR2 SMNVEV (reference sequence). CDR3 coding DNA: TGTGCCAGCAGACCCGGGACAGGTGCCTACAATGAGCAGTTCTTC. It is translated as CASRPGTGAYNEQFF.

The V gene is TRBV7-6, the J gene TRBJ1-1; 7 bases fit TRBD1. CDR1 and CDR2 from the germline V gene are SGHVS and FNYEAQ. This CDR3 spans 14 amino acids. The V segment lost 2 bases and the J segment 6 bases; nucleotides outside the gene matches: 6. The CDR3 loop is CASSLRQGLPEAFF. CDR3 in DNA: TGTGCCAGCAGCTTAAGACAGGGTCTTCCTGAAGCTTTCTTT.

The chain has TRBV19 and TRBJ2-1; 11 bases align to TRBD2. The CDR3 has 17 residues. CDR1 LNHDA and CDR2 SQIVND come from the germline V gene (reference sequence). J lost 3 bases, V lost 5 bases, and 9 bases had no gene match. In DNA form, the CDR3 reads TGTGCCAGTAGTCTCTACTCCGGGACTAGCGGCTACAATGAGCAGTTCTTC. Translated: CASSLYSGTSGYNEQFF. The complete variable domain, with remaining parts taken from reference TRBV19 and TRBJ2-1, reads DGGITQSPKYLFRKEGQNVTLSCEQNLNHDAMYWYRQDPGQGLRLIYYSQIVNDFQKGDIAEGYSVSREKKESFPLTVTSAQKNPTAFYLCASSLYSGTSGYNEQFFGPGTRLTVL.

The chain joins TRBV10-2 to TRBJ1-1, with 9 nucleotides matching TRBD1. CDR3 size: 15 residues. J gave up 2 bases and V 6 bases, and 7 bases lay outside the gene matches. Germline V gives CDR1 WSHSY, CDR2 SAAADI. CDR3 sequence reads: CASRTGGEDNTEAFF. The CDR3 DNA sequence: TGCGCCAGCAGAACAGGGGGCGAAGATAACACTGAAGCTTTCTTT.

The rearrangement links TRBV7-9 to TRBJ2-1, with D perhaps matching TRBD1 (6 bases). V lost 3 bases, J lost 9 bases, and 15 bases lay in between. Germline CDR1 is SEHNR and CDR2 is FQNEAQ (reference sequence). The CDR3 has 14 amino acids. The CDR3 nucleotides are TGTGCCAGCAGCTTTCAGGGGACGCCCTCTGAGCAGTTCTTC. Encoded protein: CASSFQGTPSEQFF.

The chain joins TRBV12-5 to TRBJ1-5, with D perhaps TRBD1 (5 bases). The ends were cut back, 2 bases at V and 4 bases at J, with 9 bases in the middle. CDR3 length equals 14 residues. CDR1 is LGHNT and CDR2 is FRNRAP in the germline V gene. This CDR3 reads CASGLSPGNQPQHF. CDR3 bases: TGTGCTAGTGGTTTGAGCCCAGGGAATCAGCCCCAGCATTTT.

The chain has TRBV19 and TRBJ1-1; 8 nucleotides line up with TRBD1. Germline CDR1 reads LNHDA; CDR2 reads SQIVND (reference sequence). The CDR3 covers 15 residues. Trimming removed 5 bases from V and 4 bases from J; junction bases left unmatched: 9. CDR3 nucleotides: TGTGCCAGTAGTTGGGCCGGTCAGGGGGCCACTGAAGCTTTCTTT. Its protein product is CASSWAGQGATEAFF.

V is TRBV2 and J is TRBJ1-5; no firm D call. The CDR3 is 13 residues long. Trimming left V 5 bases short and J 8 bases short, with 13 bases between. Germline V gene sequence: CDR1 SNHLY, CDR2 FYNNEI. The CDR3: CASSKNREEPQHF. The CDR3 DNA follows: TGTGCCAGCAGTAAGAACCGGGAGGAGCCCCAGCATTTT. The full variable domain, in which reference TRBV2 and TRBJ1-5 provide the parts outside the CDR3, is EPEVTQTPSHQVTQMGQEVILRCVPISNHLYFYWYRQILGQKVEFLVSFYNNEISEKSEIFDDQFSVERPDGSNFTLKIRSTKLEDSAMYFCASSKNREEPQHFGDGTRLSIL.

The chain combines TRBV7-3 with TRBJ1-1; D remains unclear. The V end was cut by 3 bases, the J end by 0 bases, with 5 bases between. Looked up from germline, CDR1 is SGHTA and CDR2 is FQGTGA. The CDR3 consists of 13 residues. In nucleotides, the CDR3 is TGTGCCAGCAGCTTGGAGATGAACACTGAAGCTTTCTTT. Protein product: CASSLEMNTEAFF.

This clone was counted a few times. CDR3 protein: CASSSTLANEKLFF. CDR3 nucleotide sequence: TGTGCCAGCAGTTCGACACTTGCTAATGAAAAACTGTTTTTT. This rearrangement joins TRBV7-9 to TRBJ1-4; the D is unclear. Germline V gives CDR1 SEHNR, CDR2 FQNEAQ (reference sequence). The CDR3 extends over 14 amino acids. Trimming cost V 6 bases and J 3 bases, with 11 bases left between them.

J is TRBJ2-7 and V is TRBV3-1 (or the pseudogene TRBV3-2), with 9 bases identical to TRBD2. CDR3 length equals 17 residues. The V gene's germline CDR1 is LGHDT and CDR2 YNNKEL (reference sequence). J gave up 0 bases and V 2 bases, and 8 bases lay outside the gene matches. The DNA of the CDR3 is TGTGCCAGCAGCCAACTTAGAGCGGGAGGTCCCTCCTACGAGCAGTACTTC. Translation gives CASSQLRAGGPSYEQYF.

The chain joins TRBV7-9 to TRBJ2-7; D is perhaps TRBD2 (5 bases). Germline V lookup: CDR1 SEHNR, CDR2 FQNEAQ (reference sequence). The CDR3 extends over 14 amino acids. Trimming pared 2 bases from V and 5 bases from J, leaving 13 bases between. Here the CDR3 reads CASSLSGAPHEQYF. CDR3 DNA: TGTGCCAGCAGCTTAAGCGGAGCCCCCCACGAGCAGTACTTC.

The V call is TRBV30, the J call TRBJ1-1; no clear D. The ends were cut back, 4 bases at V and 0 bases at J, with 9 bases in the middle. CDR1 is GTSNPN and CDR2 is SVGIG in the germline V gene (reference sequence). This CDR3 comprises 13 residues. CDR3 sequence: CAWTQQMNTEAFF. The CDR3 nucleotides are TGTGCCTGGACCCAACAGATGAACACTGAAGCTTTCTTT. The full variable domain, in which reference TRBV30 and TRBJ1-1 provide the parts outside the CDR3, is SQTIHQWPATLVQPVGSPLSLECTVEGTSNPNLYWYRQAAGRGLQLLFYSVGIGQISSEVPQNLSASRPQDRQFILSSKKLLLSDSGFYLCAWTQQMNTEAFFGQGTRLTVV.

This chain uses TRBV11-2 with TRBJ2-7; TRBD2 matches at 13 bases. The CDR3 totals 17 residues. V lost 1 base and J lost 0; bases outside the gene matches: 3. From germline, CDR1 is SGHAT and CDR2 FQNNGV. CDR3 in amino acids: CASSLGTSGRGSYEQYF. The CDR3, as DNA: TGTGCCAGCAGCTTAGGGACTAGCGGGAGAGGCTCCTACGAGCAGTACTTC.

V and J are TRBV11-2 and TRBJ2-3, with D maybe TRBD2 (6 bases). The germline CDR1 and CDR2 sequences are SGHAT and FQNNGV. V lost 8 bases, J lost 0 bases, and 12 bases lay in between. There are 14 residues in the CDR3. The CDR3 sequence: CASSTSSSTDTQYF. The CDR3 DNA sequence: TGTGCCAGCTCCACTAGCTCCAGCACAGATACGCAGTATTTT.

The chain links TRBV6-1 to TRBJ1-1, with D perhaps TRBD1 (6 bases). Germline V gives CDR1 MNHNS, CDR2 SASEGT. V was clipped by 2 bases and J by 0 bases, with 19 bases between them. There are 18 residues in the CDR3. The CDR3 region has the DNA TGTGCCAGCAGTGAACGACGGGGGTGGGGGCCCTTGAACACTGAAGCTTTCTTT. Its translation: CASSERRGWGPLNTEAFF.

J is TRBJ1-2 and V is TRBV15, with 7 bases identical to TRBD1. Germline lookup yields CDR1 LNHNV and CDR2 YYDKDF (reference sequence). J gave up 2 bases and V 3 bases, and 6 bases lay outside the gene matches. The CDR3 sequence is 15 residues long. CDR3 protein: CATSSHRGPNYGYTF. CDR3 DNA sequence: TGTGCCACCAGCAGTCACAGGGGACCGAACTATGGCTACACCTTC.

The chain recombines TRBV12-3 or TRBV12-4 with TRBJ2-1; D unclear. Trimming took off 3 bases at V and 6 bases at J, with 3 bases between the two ends. The CDR3 extends over 11 amino acids. CDR3 in amino acids: CASSFGNEQFF. The CDR3 DNA follows: TGTGCCAGCAGTTTCGGCAATGAGCAGTTCTTC.

The rearrangement joins TRBV18 to TRBJ2-3; 9 positions match TRBD1. Trimming at V came to 6 bases and at J to 2 bases, leaving 9 bases not matched to a gene. Germline CDR1 reads KGHSH; CDR2 reads LQKENI. The CDR3 loop spans 16 amino acids. Written as DNA, the CDR3 is TGTGCCAGCTCCCCGACAGGGGGTTCCTCCACAGATACGCAGTATTTT. The encoded protein is CASSPTGGSSTDTQYF.

The chain joins TRBV10-3 to TRBJ2-5, with TRBD2 as a possible D gene (5 bases). CDR3 size: 14 residues. The ends were cut back, 10 bases at V and 5 bases at J, with 20 bases in the middle. Germline V gives CDR1 ENHRY, CDR2 SYGVKD. CDR3 sequence: CATREGAPLETQYF. The CDR3 DNA reads as TGTGCCACCAGAGAGGGAGCACCACTGGAGACCCAGTACTTC.

This clone was counted a few times. The rearrangement joins TRBV4-2 to TRBJ1-5; D is uncertain. The germline V gene encodes CDR1 LGHNA and CDR2 YNFKEQ. CDR3 length: 17 amino acids. V lost 0 bases, J lost 1 base, and 13 bases lay in between. The CDR3 bases are TGTGCCAGCAGCCAAGATACCCAGGCGAGAAGCAATCAGCCCCAGCATTTT. As protein: CASSQDTQARSNQPQHF.

The sample holds one count of this clone. V usage is TRBV3-1 (or the pseudogene TRBV3-2) and J usage is TRBJ1-1; D is uncertain. The germline CDR1 and CDR2 sequences are LGHDT and YNNKEL (reference sequence). The CDR3 is 14 amino acids. The V gene lost 3 bases and the J gene lost 4 bases, with 12 bases spanning the gap. The CDR3 sequence: CASSQPGLSTEAFF. DNA of the CDR3: TGTGCCAGCAGCCAGCCCGGACTCAGCACTGAAGCTTTCTTT.

V gene TRBV24-1 combines with J gene TRBJ1-2; D unclear. The CDR3 covers 12 residues. V lost 4 bases to trimming and J lost 8 bases, with 10 bases between them. From germline, CDR1 is KGHDR and CDR2 SFDVKD. The CDR3 sequence: CATSDPLEGYTF. The DNA of the CDR3 is TGTGCCACCAGTGACCCCCTAGAGGGCTACACCTTC.

The gene calls are TRBV30 and TRBJ1-4; D is ambiguous. The CDR3 contains 14 residues. Germline V lookup: CDR1 GTSNPN, CDR2 SVGIG (reference sequence). Trimming pared 2 bases from V and 2 bases from J, leaving 9 bases between. DNA for the CDR3: TGTGCCTGGAGTAGAGGGCAGACTAATGAAAAACTGTTTTTT. Amino acid sequence: CAWSRGQTNEKLFF.

J is TRBJ2-1 and V is TRBV19, with TRBD1 as a possible D gene (5 bases). This CDR3 is 13 amino acids long. Germline V lookup: CDR1 LNHDA, CDR2 SQIVND (reference sequence). V dropped 8 bases and J dropped 7 bases, with 15 bases sitting between them. The CDR3 reads CASRKAGMNEQFF. For the CDR3, the DNA is TGTGCCAGTCGTAAGGCAGGGATGAATGAGCAGTTCTTC.